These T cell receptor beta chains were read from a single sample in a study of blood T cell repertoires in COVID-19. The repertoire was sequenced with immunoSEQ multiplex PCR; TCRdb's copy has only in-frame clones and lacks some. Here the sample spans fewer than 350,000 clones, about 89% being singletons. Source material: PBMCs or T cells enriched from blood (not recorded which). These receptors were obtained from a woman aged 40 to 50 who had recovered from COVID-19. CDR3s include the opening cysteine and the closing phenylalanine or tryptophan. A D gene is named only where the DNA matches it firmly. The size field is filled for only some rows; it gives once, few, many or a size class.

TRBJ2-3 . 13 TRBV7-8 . CASSTWAADTQYF TGTGCCAGCAGCACCTGGGCAGCAGATACGCAGTATTTT
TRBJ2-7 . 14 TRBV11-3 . CASSLWGREDEQYF TGTGCCAGCAGCTTATGGGGCAGGGAGGACGAGCAGTACTTC
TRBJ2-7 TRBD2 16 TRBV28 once CASSLGTSGSSYEQYF TGTGCCAGCAGTTTGGGGACTAGCGGGAGCTCCTACGAGCAGTACTTC
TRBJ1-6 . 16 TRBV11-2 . CASSEDRSSYNSPLHF TGTGCCAGCAGCGAAGACAGGAGCTCCTATAATTCACCCCTCCACTTT
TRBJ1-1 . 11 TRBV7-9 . CASSADREAFF TGTGCCAGCAGCGCTGACAGGGAAGCTTTCTTT
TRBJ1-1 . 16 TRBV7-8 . CASSLEVGAPGTEAFF TGTGCCAGCAGCTTAGAAGTGGGGGCGCCGGGAACTGAAGCTTTCTTT
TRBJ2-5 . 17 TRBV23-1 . CASSQSSRASSAETQYF TGCGCCAGCAGTCAATCGTCTCGCGCTTCCTCTGCGGAGACCCAGTACTTC
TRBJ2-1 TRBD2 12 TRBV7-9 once CASSFGGAEQFF TGTGCCAGCAGCTTCGGGGGGGCTGAGCAGTTCTTC
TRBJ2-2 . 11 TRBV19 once CASSLPTRLFF TGTGCCAGTAGTCTACCCACGCGGCTGTTTTTT
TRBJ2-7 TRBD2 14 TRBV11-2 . CASSSSGIGYEQYF TGTGCCAGCAGCTCTAGCGGGATCGGCTACGAGCAGTACTTC
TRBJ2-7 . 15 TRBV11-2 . CASSLDLQGIYEQYF TGTGCCAGCAGCTTAGATCTTCAGGGAATCTACGAGCAGTACTTC
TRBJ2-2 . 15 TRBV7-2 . CASSLASGNTGELFF TGTGCCAGCAGCTTAGCTAGCGGGAACACCGGGGAGCTGTTTTTT
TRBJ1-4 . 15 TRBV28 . CASSFPGSRAEKLFF TGTGCCAGCAGTTTCCCGGGTTCGAGGGCTGAAAAACTGTTTTTT
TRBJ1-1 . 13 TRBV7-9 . CASSLREYTEAFF TGTGCCAGCAGCTTAAGGGAGTACACTGAAGCTTTCTTT
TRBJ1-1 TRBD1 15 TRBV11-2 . CASSLQPGQRRAAFF TGTGCCAGCAGCTTACAACCGGGACAGAGGAGAGCAGCTTTCTTT
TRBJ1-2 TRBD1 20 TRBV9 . CASSGTKSGQPFGRNYGYTF TGTGCCAGCAGCGGAACAAAATCGGGACAGCCATTTGGGAGGAACTATGGCTACACCTTC
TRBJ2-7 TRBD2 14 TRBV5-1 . CASSGSGGANEQYF TGCGCCAGCAGCGGGAGCGGGGGGGCCAACGAGCAGTACTTC
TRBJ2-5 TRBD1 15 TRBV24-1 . CATSALQGAGETQYF TGTGCCACCAGTGCCCTACAGGGGGCTGGAGAGACCCAGTACTTC
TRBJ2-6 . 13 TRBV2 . CASGSSGANVLTF TGTGCCAGCGGGAGCTCTGGGGCCAACGTCCTGACTTTC
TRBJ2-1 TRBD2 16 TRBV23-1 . CASSQKKREGPNEQFF TGCGCCAGCAGTCAGAAAAAGCGGGAGGGCCCCAATGAGCAGTTCTTC
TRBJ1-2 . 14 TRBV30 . CASFSSLYFYGYTF TGTGCCTCCTTTTCGAGCCTTTATTTCTATGGCTACACCTTC
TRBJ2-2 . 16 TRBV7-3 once CASIKRVVRMVGELFF TGTGCCAGCATCAAGAGGGTAGTAAGGATGGTCGGGGAGCTGTTTTTT